Shown below are 31 T cell receptor beta chains from a single sample sequenced in a study of glioma-infiltrating T cells after dendritic cell vaccination. Here immunoSEQ multiplex PCR was the method, and the copy in TCRdb shows in-frame clones only, minus some. The data show 45,000 to 50,000 clones, roughly 87% seen once. The specimen was blood, collected before dendritic cell vaccination. The source of these receptors is a human donor with glioblastoma.

The rearrangement links TRBV9 to TRBJ2-3, with TRBD2 matching over 13 bases. The length of the CDR3 is 17 residues. Germline V gene lookup returns CDR1 SGDLS and CDR2 YYNGEE. V lost 1 base, J lost 4 bases, and 6 bases stayed unmatched. The CDR3 DNA reads TGTGCCAGCAGCGTATCTACTAGCGGGAGGGGTTCAGATACGCAGTATTTT. As protein: CASSVSTSGRGSDTQYF.

The chain carries TRBV15 and TRBJ2-3; D gene uncertain. CDR3 length: 14 residues. Germline V gene sequence: CDR1 LNHNV, CDR2 YYDKDF (reference sequence). The V end was cut by 0 bases, the J end by 6 bases, with 10 bases between. In DNA, the CDR3 is TGTGCCACCAGCAGAGATAAGGCGGCGGATACGCAGTATTTT. This encodes CATSRDKAADTQYF.

This clone was seen more than once but under ten times. The chain carries TRBV4-3 and TRBJ2-2; TRBD1 is a possible D gene (6 bases). This CDR3 has 14 residues. CDR1 is LGHNA, CDR2 YSLEER, per germline. V was cut by 4 bases and J by 4 bases, with 10 bases left in between. The CDR3 sequence: CASSRGHSTGELFF. The DNA for the CDR3 is TGCGCCAGCAGCCGGGGACACAGCACCGGGGAGCTGTTTTTT.

The chain links TRBV7-3 to TRBJ2-3; 7 bases are shared with TRBD2. This CDR3 has 14 residues. V lost 3 bases and J lost 3; bases outside the gene matches: 3. Looked up from germline, CDR1 is SGHTA and CDR2 is FQGTGA. The CDR3, as DNA: TGTGCCAGCAGCTTGGGCGGGAGAACAGATACGCAGTATTTT. Amino acids: CASSLGGRTDTQYF. Together with reference TRBV7-3 and TRBJ2-3, the CDR3 gives the full variable domain: GAGVSQTPSNKVTEKGKYVELRCDPISGHTALYWYRQSLGQGPEFLIYFQGTGAADDSGLPNDRFFAVRPEGSVSTLKIQRTERGDSAVYLCASSLGGRTDTQYFGPGTRLTVL.

The V and J genes are TRBV5-1 and TRBJ2-3; 8 bases are shared with TRBD1. CDR1 is SGHRS, CDR2 YFSETQ, per germline. The CDR3 runs to 15 residues. J was trimmed by 3 bases and V by 0 bases; bases with no gene match: 3. The CDR3 bases are TGCGCCAGCAGCTTGGGCAGGGGGCGAACAGATACGCAGTATTTT. Its translation: CASSLGRGRTDTQYF.

This sequence joins TRBV14 and TRBJ1-1; no clear D. Between the trimmed V and J ends, which lost 3 bases and 8 bases, there was a span of 19 bases. The CDR3 extends over 15 amino acids. Per germline, CDR1 SGHDN and CDR2 FVKESK. CDR3 nucleotide sequence: TGTGCCAGCAGCCACGATCAAGCAACGGGTCGAGAAGCTTTCTTT. Translating it yields CASSHDQATGREAFF.

This clone was seen a handful of times. J is TRBJ2-1 and V is TRBV6-5; 10 nucleotides align to TRBD2. CDR3 length: 16 amino acids. The V and J ends lost 2 bases and 7 bases, in that order; junction bases with no gene match: 8. Germline assignment: CDR1 MNHEY and CDR2 SVGAGI. CDR3 protein: CASSYRTSGRLNEQFF. The DNA for the CDR3 is TGTGCCAGCAGTTACCGGACTAGCGGTCGTCTGAATGAGCAGTTCTTC.

V is TRBV4-3 and J is TRBJ2-3; D is undetermined. V shed 0 bases and J shed 3 bases, with 10 bases lying between them. CDR3 length equals 15 residues. Germline V gene sequence: CDR1 LGHNA, CDR2 YSLEER. CDR3 sequence (DNA): TGCGCCAGCAGCCAAGATGCCAAAACTACAGATACGCAGTATTTT. Translated: CASSQDAKTTDTQYF.

Turning to this clone: Other DNA sequences of this sample code for an identical CDR3. The V call is TRBV6-5, the J call TRBJ1-1, with TRBD1 as a possible D gene (5 bases). Per germline, CDR1 MNHEY and CDR2 SVGAGI. The germline V and J ends were trimmed by 5 bases and 8 bases, with 12 bases remaining between them. CDR3 length: 12 residues. The CDR3 is CASSMGNREAFF. CDR3 sequence (DNA): TGTGCCAGCAGTATGGGCAACAGGGAAGCTTTCTTT.

This clone appeared a few times. The rearrangement uses TRBV2 and TRBJ2-1, with D tentatively TRBD1 (6 bases). Deletions cut 7 bases from V and 0 bases from J, with 13 bases between. The germline CDR1 and CDR2 sequences are SNHLY and FYNNEI. The CDR3 consists of 15 residues. The DNA for the CDR3 is TGTGCCAGCAAAACAGGGAGTGGCTCCTACAATGAGCAGTTCTTC. As protein: CASKTGSGSYNEQFF.

The gene calls are TRBV5-6 and TRBJ2-7, with TRBD1 identical over 8 bases. In germline, CDR1 is SGHDT, CDR2 YYEEEE. After removal of 1 base from V and 12 bases from J, the junction contained 12 bases not matched to a gene. The CDR3 loop spans 14 amino acids. CDR3 region: CASSLIGGQGFRYF. In DNA form, the CDR3 reads TGTGCCAGCAGCTTGATTGGCGGACAGGGTTTTCGGTACTTC.

J is TRBJ2-7 and V is TRBV29-1; D may be TRBD1 (6 bases). Germline assignment: CDR1 SQVTM and CDR2 ANQGSEA. This CDR3 contains 12 residues. V lost 3 bases and J lost 3, with 9 bases in between. Here the CDR3 reads CSVEQGNYEQYF. The CDR3 DNA is TGCAGCGTTGAGCAGGGGAACTACGAGCAGTACTTC.

The J gene is TRBJ1-5, the V gene TRBV11-2; possibly TRBD1 for D (5 bases). Trimming removed 4 bases from V and 7 bases from J, with 14 bases in between. The CDR3 extends over 14 amino acids. Germline CDR1 is SGHAT and CDR2 is FQNNGV. The CDR3 bases are TGTGCCAGCAGCTCGCCAGGGAATAAACAGCCCCAGCATTTT. Translation gives CASSSPGNKQPQHF.

The chain couples TRBV15 to TRBJ2-3; 10 nucleotides match TRBD1. This CDR3 has 15 residues. In germline, CDR1 is LNHNV, CDR2 YYDKDF (reference sequence). Trimming at V came to 3 bases and at J to 5 bases, leaving 5 bases not matched to a gene. The CDR3 DNA reads TGTGCCACCAGCAGCGGGACAGGGGCCAAAGATACGCAGTATTTT. Encoded protein: CATSSGTGAKDTQYF.

This chain connects TRBV15 to TRBJ2-5; 9 bases align to TRBD1. Trimming took 0 bases from V and 13 from J; bases not matched to a gene: 3. Per germline, CDR1 LNHNV and CDR2 YYDKDF (reference sequence). CDR3 length: 12 residues. The CDR3: CATSRDDRGWYF. The CDR3 DNA follows: TGTGCCACCAGCAGAGACGACAGGGGGTGGTACTTC.

The chain links TRBV19 to TRBJ1-4; a possible D gene is TRBD1 (5 bases). Germline values: CDR1 LNHDA, CDR2 SQIVND (reference sequence). The CDR3 loop spans 13 amino acids. Trimming took off 8 bases at V and 4 bases at J, with 11 bases between the two ends. DNA of the CDR3: TGTGCCAGTGGAGGGGTTGGTAATGAAAAACTGTTTTTT. Protein sequence: CASGGVGNEKLFF.

This clone appeared once. The V gene is TRBV30, the J gene TRBJ2-7, with 8 nucleotides matching TRBD1. With 4 bases clipped from V and 3 bases from J, the junction kept 5 bases outside the gene matches. CDR1 GTSNPN and CDR2 SVGIG come from the germline V gene (reference sequence). CDR3 length: 13 amino acids. The CDR3 DNA is TGTGCCTGGAACACCGGGACAGGCTACGAGCAGTACTTC. Amino acids: CAWNTGTGYEQYF.

The CDR3 DNA follows: TGTGCCAGCAGTCCAGACAGGGGACGTGAGACCCAGTACTTC. It is translated as CASSPDRGRETQYF. The J gene is TRBJ2-5, the V gene TRBV2, with 8 positions matching TRBD1. The CDR3 runs 14 residues. V lost 5 bases, J lost 5 bases, and 7 bases stayed unmatched. Germline assignment: CDR1 SNHLY and CDR2 FYNNEI. The full variable domain, completed using reference TRBV2 and TRBJ2-5, is EPEVTQTPSHQVTQMGQEVILRCVPISNHLYFYWYRQILGQKVEFLVSFYNNEISEKSEIFDDQFSVERPDGSNFTLKIRSTKLEDSAMYFCASSPDRGRETQYFGPGTRLLVL.

CDR3 bases: TGTGCCAGCAGTTACTTCAGGGAGGACGAGCAGTACTTC. Its translation is CASSYFREDEQYF. The chain combines TRBV6-5 with TRBJ2-7, with a weak D call TRBD2 (6 bases). The V and J ends lost 1 base and 5 bases respectively, with 9 bases between them. Germline loops: CDR1 MNHEY, CDR2 SVGAGI. CDR3 length: 13 residues.

This chain uses TRBV5-1 with TRBJ2-5; 10 nucleotides align to TRBD2. This CDR3 spans 14 amino acids. With 5 bases clipped from V and 5 bases from J, the junction kept 6 bases outside the gene matches. CDR1 and CDR2 (germline): SGHRS, YFSETQ. The DNA of the CDR3 is TGCGCCAGCAGTTCGCTAGCGGGAGTCGAGACCCAGTACTTC. The encoded protein is CASSSLAGVETQYF.

The sample holds one count of this clone. The chain uses TRBV7-2 and TRBJ2-7; 8 bases fit TRBD2. Germline V gene data show CDR1 as SGHTA and CDR2 as FQGNSA. This CDR3 spans 15 amino acids. V trimming: 1 base; J trimming: 7 bases; junction bases outside the gene matches: 9. The CDR3 DNA sequence: TGTGCCAGCAGCTTAGTAGGCGGGGGGACGGAGGAGCAGTACTTC. Translating gives CASSLVGGGTEEQYF.

The count of this clone is one. The J gene is TRBJ2-1, the V gene TRBV19; the D gene is possibly TRBD2 (6 bases). V shed 8 bases and J shed 9 bases, with 23 bases lying between them. CDR3 size: 15 residues. In germline, CDR1 is LNHDA, CDR2 SQIVND (reference sequence). The CDR3 protein is CASGTRGTLTSEQFF. In nucleotides, the CDR3 is TGTGCCAGTGGTACCCGGGGGACCTTAACGAGTGAGCAGTTCTTC.

This clone showed up just a few times. The chain couples TRBV4-2 to TRBJ2-2; D uncertain. Germline-derived CDR1 and CDR2 are LGHNA and YNFKEQ. The CDR3 is 16 amino acids. V was cut by 2 bases and J by 5 bases, with 15 bases left in between. CDR3 residues: CASSQTILTQTGELFF. The CDR3 coding sequence is TGTGCCAGCAGCCAAACGATACTAACACAAACCGGGGAGCTGTTTTTT.

This chain connects TRBV7-9 to TRBJ2-1; 7 bases are a match to TRBD1. Germline V gene sequence: CDR1 SEHNR, CDR2 FQNEAQ (reference sequence). The CDR3 has 13 amino acids. J was trimmed by 7 bases and V by 3 bases; bases with no gene match: 3. CDR3 nucleotide sequence: TGTGCCAGCAGCTTGGCAGGGGGTAATGAGCAGTTCTTC. It encodes CASSLAGGNEQFF.

CDR3 loop: CASSFPGQGFYGYTF. CDR3 DNA: TGTGCCAGCAGCTTTCCGGGACAGGGTTTCTATGGCTACACCTTC. This chain uses TRBV27 with TRBJ1-2; 9 nucleotides line up with TRBD1. Germline V gene data show CDR1 as MNHEY and CDR2 as SMNVEV (reference sequence). This CDR3 has 15 amino acids. Trimming at V came to 6 bases and at J to 4 bases, leaving 9 bases not matched to a gene.

This clone appeared a single time. This rearrangement joins TRBV7-2 to TRBJ2-6, with D perhaps TRBD1 (6 bases). CDR1 SGHTA and CDR2 FQGNSA come from the germline V gene. V was cut by 2 bases and J by 0 bases, with 14 bases left in between. The CDR3 runs to 18 residues. Here the CDR3 DNA reads TGTGCCAGCAGCTTAATAGGGACACCTAACTCTGGGGCCAACGTCCTGACTTTC. Translated, it gives CASSLIGTPNSGANVLTF.

The chain links TRBV5-1 to TRBJ1-2; D may be TRBD1 (5 bases). The ends were cut back, 3 bases at V and 8 bases at J, with 14 bases in the middle. Germline-derived CDR1 and CDR2 are SGHRS and YFSETQ. The length of the CDR3 is 13 residues. In nucleotides, the CDR3 is TGCGCCAGCAGCTCTGACAAGGGGATCGGCTACACCTTC. This sequence encodes CASSSDKGIGYTF.

This clone occurred once. The V call is TRBV30, the J call TRBJ1-2; D gene uncertain. Germline CDR1 is GTSNPN and CDR2 is SVGIG (reference sequence). V lost 4 bases and J 0 bases, leaving 12 bases between the germline ends. CDR3 size: 14 residues. The CDR3: CAWNALIANYGYTF. The DNA for the CDR3 is TGTGCCTGGAACGCACTTATAGCTAACTATGGCTACACCTTC.

The chain couples TRBV11-3 to TRBJ1-1; possibly TRBD1 for D (5 bases). The CDR3 extends over 12 amino acids. The V end was cut by 4 bases, the J end by 3 bases, with 6 bases between. Germline assignment: CDR1 SGHNT and CDR2 YENEEA. As DNA, the CDR3 is TGTGCCAGCAGCTGGGGGGACACTGAAGCTTTCTTT. Protein: CASSWGDTEAFF.

V and J are TRBV30 and TRBJ2-1, with unresolved D. The ends were cut back, 4 bases at V and 2 bases at J, with 9 bases in the middle. The CDR3 is 13 residues long. Looked up from germline, CDR1 is GTSNPN and CDR2 is SVGIG (reference sequence). This chain's CDR3 is CAWKRFPYNEQFF. Here the CDR3 DNA reads TGTGCCTGGAAGAGATTCCCCTACAATGAGCAGTTCTTC.

The chain couples TRBV7-2 to TRBJ2-5; 8 bases are a match to TRBD2. The V gene end was trimmed by 5 bases and the J gene end by 1 base; junction bases not matched to a gene: 9. The CDR3 has 16 residues. The V gene's germline CDR1 is SGHTA and CDR2 FQGNSA. CDR3 amino acids: CASSPRVAGTQETQYF. The CDR3 DNA is TGTGCCAGCAGCCCCCGGGTAGCGGGGACCCAAGAGACCCAGTACTTC.